These 32 T cell receptor beta chains were sequenced from one sample in a study of cytomegalovirus exposure and HLA in healthy donors. The method was immunoSEQ multiplex PCR; TCRdb's version includes in-frame clones alone and lacks a portion of them. The table has approximately 170,000 clones, 85% seen once. What was sequenced was PBMCs. These receptors were collected from a man aged 18 to 29 in good health and CMV-seropositive.

The chain uses TRBV9 and TRBJ2-1; D gene ambiguous. Trimming removed 3 bases from V and 4 bases from J, with 8 bases in between. The CDR3 sequence is 13 residues long. Per the germline V gene, CDR1 is SGDLS and CDR2 is YYNGEE. As DNA, the CDR3 is TGTGCCAGCAGCGCCTTCTTATACAATGAGCAGTTCTTC. Translating it yields CASSAFLYNEQFF.

V usage is TRBV11-2 and J usage is TRBJ1-1, with D possibly TRBD1 on 6 matching bases. This CDR3 is 14 amino acids long. Germline V gene sequence: CDR1 SGHAT, CDR2 FQNNGV. With 4 bases removed from V and 2 bases from J, the gap between germline ends came to 11 bases. The CDR3 DNA reads as TGTGCCAGCAGCTCCTTCAGGGGTAACACTGAAGCTTTCTTT. Translating gives CASSSFRGNTEAFF.

The V gene is TRBV7-9, the J gene TRBJ2-7, with unresolved D. This CDR3 is built from 15 residues. From germline, CDR1 is SEHNR and CDR2 FQNEAQ (reference sequence). With 4 bases removed from V and 4 bases from J, the gap between germline ends came to 17 bases. The CDR3, as DNA: TGTGCCAGCAGCTCCCCCTATAACCGAGATTACGAGCAGTACTTC. Its protein is CASSSPYNRDYEQYF.

As DNA, the CDR3 is TGTGCCAGCAGTTACGGGAGGACTCTCGCCTACGAGCAGTACTTC. It translates to CASSYGRTLAYEQYF. This chain joins TRBV6-5 and TRBJ2-7; D is possibly TRBD2 (6 bases). From germline, CDR1 is MNHEY and CDR2 SVGAGI. This CDR3 contains 15 residues. V dropped 2 bases and J dropped 2 bases, with 13 bases sitting between them.

The rearrangement uses TRBV7-9 and TRBJ2-5, with 8 bases aligning to TRBD1. CDR1 SEHNR and CDR2 FQNEAQ come from the germline V gene (reference sequence). This CDR3 is 13 amino acids long. V trimming: 5 bases; J trimming: 5 bases; junction bases outside the gene matches: 4. CDR3 residues: CASSEDRDETQYF. CDR3 nucleotides: TGTGCCAGCAGCGAGGACAGGGATGAGACCCAGTACTTC.

The chain couples TRBV19 to TRBJ1-2, with 7 bases lining up with TRBD1. Germline V gene sequence: CDR1 LNHDA, CDR2 SQIVND (reference sequence). The CDR3 has 13 amino acids. V shed 10 bases and J 5 bases; nucleotides not matched to a gene: 10. DNA for the CDR3: TGTGCCATTCGACAGGGAAGTACGTATGGCTACACCTTC. Residues: CAIRQGSTYGYTF. Complete variable domain (other parts from reference TRBV19 and TRBJ1-2): DGGITQSPKYLFRKEGQNVTLSCEQNLNHDAMYWYRQDPGQGLRLIYYSQIVNDFQKGDIAEGYSVSREKKESFPLTVTSAQKNPTAFYLCAIRQGSTYGYTFGSGTRLTVV.

The rearrangement uses TRBV4-1 and TRBJ1-2; a weak D match, TRBD1 (5 bases). Germline CDR1 reads MGHRA; CDR2 reads YSYEKL. This CDR3 region has 14 residues. Trimming removed 5 bases at V and 2 bases at J, with 12 bases between. Here the CDR3 reads CASSMMTENYGYTF. DNA for the CDR3: TGCGCCAGCAGCATGATGACAGAGAACTATGGCTACACCTTC.

V usage is TRBV5-6 and J usage is TRBJ2-3; 11 positions agree with TRBD2. CDR1 is SGHDT, CDR2 YYEEEE, per germline. With V trimmed by 4 bases and J by 5 bases, 12 bases remained unmatched. The CDR3 contains 17 residues. Here the CDR3 DNA reads TGTGCCAGCAGCACCCTCGGGGTAGCGGGGGGGGGAGATACGCAGTATTTT. It translates to CASSTLGVAGGGDTQYF. The full variable domain, rest sourced from reference TRBV5-6 and TRBJ2-3, is DAGVTQSPTHLIKTRGQQVTLRCSPKSGHDTVSWYQQALGQGPQFIFQYYEEEERQRGNFPDRFSGHQFPNYSSELNVNALLLGDSALYLCASSTLGVAGGGDTQYFGPGTRLTVL.

Only one count was recorded for this clone. The identical CDR3 is also encoded by other nucleotide sequences in the sample. The chain uses TRBV5-1 and TRBJ2-7; 10 nucleotides line up with TRBD1. The CDR3 loop spans 15 amino acids. V dropped 4 bases and J dropped 3; count of bases not matched to a gene: 7. The germline gives CDR1 SGHRS, CDR2 YFSETQ. Here the CDR3 DNA reads TGCGCCAGCAGCCCGGGACAGGGGTTCAGCTACGAGCAGTACTTC. Amino acid sequence: CASSPGQGFSYEQYF.

Of note for this clone: Additional DNA sequences in this sample encode the identical CDR3. This sequence joins TRBV28 and TRBJ1-1; unclear D gene. Trimming left V 2 bases short and J 2 bases short, with 6 bases between. The CDR3 is 13 amino acids. The germline V gene has CDR1 MDHEN and CDR2 SYDVKM. In DNA form, the CDR3 reads TGTGCCAGCAGTTTACGGGGAAACACTGAAGCTTTCTTT. Its protein product is CASSLRGNTEAFF.

V is TRBV2 and J is TRBJ2-3; 14 positions agree with TRBD2. Trimming removed 3 bases from V and 4 bases from J; junction bases left unmatched: 6. From germline, CDR1 is SNHLY and CDR2 FYNNEI. This CDR3 spans 17 amino acids. The CDR3 is CASSETAGLAGADTQYF. The CDR3 nucleotides read TGTGCCAGCAGTGAGACGGCGGGACTAGCGGGGGCAGATACGCAGTATTTT.

With regard to this clone: Different DNA sequences within this sample yield the same CDR3. This chain joins TRBV28 and TRBJ2-2; D possibly corresponds to TRBD1 (6 bases). Looked up from germline, CDR1 is MDHEN and CDR2 is SYDVKM. This CDR3 comprises 14 residues. Deletions cut 4 bases from V and 1 base from J, with 7 bases between. This CDR3 reads CASSSGQNTGELFF. CDR3 bases: TGTGCCAGCAGTTCGGGACAGAACACCGGGGAGCTGTTTTTT.

This clone was observed a few times. V and J are TRBV5-4 and TRBJ2-2, with TRBD2 as a possible D gene (5 bases). CDR3 length: 12 amino acids. V was cut by 9 bases and J by 6 bases, with 12 bases left in between. From germline, CDR1 is SGHNT and CDR2 YYREEE (reference sequence). CDR3: CATQPSSGELFF. The CDR3 DNA follows: TGTGCCACCCAACCTAGCTCCGGGGAGCTGTTTTTT. Filled out from reference TRBV5-4 and TRBJ2-2, the complete variable domain reads ETGVTQSPTHLIKTRGQQVTLRCSSQSGHNTVSWYQQALGQGPQFIFQYYREEENGRGNFPPRFSGLQFPNYSSELNVNALELDDSALYLCATQPSSGELFFGEGSRLTVL.

This chain uses TRBV5-1 with TRBJ2-7; 10 bases line up with TRBD1. Germline lookup yields CDR1 SGHRS and CDR2 YFSETQ. The J segment lost 2 bases and the V segment lost 0 bases, leaving 8 bases of the junction unmatched. The CDR3 spans 17 residues. The CDR3: CASSLVPPGTGAYEQYF. The CDR3 DNA is TGCGCCAGCAGCTTGGTACCCCCTGGGACAGGGGCCTACGAGCAGTACTTC.

This clone was seen a single time. The chain is built from TRBV7-2 and TRBJ1-1; D unclear. From germline, CDR1 is SGHTA and CDR2 FQGNSA. Trimming took 2 bases from V and 0 from J, leaving 7 bases between them. CDR3 length: 14 residues. Here the CDR3 reads CASSLRRVNTEAFF. In DNA form, the CDR3 reads TGTGCCAGCAGCTTACGCCGGGTGAACACTGAAGCTTTCTTT.

The J gene is TRBJ2-7, the V gene TRBV29-1; maybe TRBD2 (6 bases). This CDR3 is 13 amino acids long. The germline CDR1 and CDR2 sequences are SQVTM and ANQGSEA. Trimming pared 4 bases from V and 1 base from J, leaving 11 bases between. DNA of the CDR3: TGCAGCGTTGGTGGCGGGGATTCCTACGAGCAGTACTTC. Amino acids: CSVGGGDSYEQYF.

This chain uses TRBV7-8 with TRBJ1-2, with a possible D match to TRBD1 (5 bases). The CDR3 length is 14 residues. Per germline, CDR1 SGHVS and CDR2 FQNEAQ. The V gene lost 4 bases and the J gene lost 2 bases, with 11 bases spanning the gap. CDR3 DNA: TGTGCCAGCAGCTATGCCAGGGAAAACTATGGCTACACCTTC. Encoded protein: CASSYARENYGYTF.

The V call is TRBV28, the J call TRBJ2-7; perhaps TRBD1 as D (7 bases). V lost 5 bases, J lost 2 bases, and 13 bases lay in between. The CDR3 is 14 amino acids. Germline lookup yields CDR1 MDHEN and CDR2 SYDVKM. The CDR3 here is CASSAGQLTYEQYF. CDR3 coding DNA: TGTGCCAGCAGTGCGGGACAGCTGACCTACGAGCAGTACTTC.

The chain employs TRBV9 and TRBJ2-1; 7 nucleotides agree with TRBD2. J gave up 4 bases and V 0 bases, and 4 bases lay outside the gene matches. The CDR3 has 15 residues. The germline CDR1 and CDR2 sequences are SGDLS and YYNGEE. The CDR3 loop is CASSVVPGGYNEQFF. The DNA for the CDR3 is TGTGCCAGCAGCGTAGTGCCCGGGGGGTACAATGAGCAGTTCTTC. The complete variable domain, with remaining parts taken from reference TRBV9 and TRBJ2-1, reads DSGVTQTPKHLITATGQRVTLRCSPRSGDLSVYWYQQSLDQGLQFLIQYYNGEERAKGNILERFSAQQFPDLHSELNLSSLELGDSALYFCASSVVPGGYNEQFFGPGTRLTVL.

This clone was seen more than once but under ten times. The chain uses TRBV19 and TRBJ1-5, with 11 bases fitting TRBD1. Germline-derived CDR1 and CDR2 are LNHDA and SQIVND (reference sequence). With 7 bases clipped from V and 3 bases from J, the junction kept 2 bases outside the gene matches. This CDR3 is built from 14 residues. CDR3 amino acids: CASIGQGANQPQHF. In nucleotides, the CDR3 is TGTGCCAGTATAGGACAGGGGGCCAATCAGCCCCAGCATTTT.

J is TRBJ2-5 and V is TRBV2; 12 nucleotides line up with TRBD2. CDR1 and CDR2 (germline): SNHLY, FYNNEI. This CDR3 has 14 residues. J lost 5 bases, V lost 4 bases, and 2 bases had no gene match. CDR3 DNA: TGTGCCAGCAGTGGACTAGCGGGAGTGGAGACCCAGTACTTC. The encoded protein is CASSGLAGVETQYF.

The V and J genes are TRBV30 and TRBJ2-2; D is perhaps TRBD1 (5 bases). Germline-derived CDR1 and CDR2 are GTSNPN and SVGIG (reference sequence). With 0 bases removed from V and 0 bases from J, the gap between germline ends came to 8 bases. This CDR3 is 15 amino acids long. CDR3 residues: CAWSVKQANTGELFF. The CDR3 DNA sequence: TGTGCCTGGAGTGTAAAACAGGCGAACACCGGGGAGCTGTTTTTT.

The J gene is TRBJ1-4, the V gene TRBV5-1; D not resolved. Looked up from germline, CDR1 is SGHRS and CDR2 is YFSETQ. Trimming took off 5 bases at V and 2 bases at J, with 19 bases between the two ends. CDR3 length: 17 residues. The CDR3 is CASRPGLDRGTNEKLFF. CDR3 in DNA: TGCGCCAGCAGACCTGGACTGGACCGTGGTACTAATGAAAAACTGTTTTTT.

The chain is built from TRBV9 and TRBJ2-1; 8 bases agree with TRBD2. The CDR3 is 15 residues long. Germline V gene lookup returns CDR1 SGDLS and CDR2 YYNGEE. V shed 4 bases, J shed 3 bases, and the junction held 6 bases outside the gene matches. The CDR3 nucleotides read TGTGCCAGCAGCCCCACGGGGGGGGACTACAATGAGCAGTTCTTC. Residues: CASSPTGGDYNEQFF.

V gene TRBV6-1 combines with J gene TRBJ1-5, with 9 bases aligning to TRBD1. There are 15 residues in the CDR3. The germline gives CDR1 MNHNS, CDR2 SASEGT. Trimming cost V 6 bases and J 4 bases; bases outside gene matches: 7. The CDR3 DNA reads TGTGCCAGCAGCCCTCTCGGGACAGGGAATCAGCCCCAGCATTTT. Translating it yields CASSPLGTGNQPQHF.

This clone has just one count. The rearrangement joins TRBV9 to TRBJ2-2; 7 bases map to TRBD1. Germline V gene sequence: CDR1 SGDLS, CDR2 YYNGEE. The CDR3 length is 15 residues. V dropped 0 bases and J dropped 4; count of bases not matched to a gene: 3. The CDR3, as DNA: TGTGCCAGCAGCGTAGGACAGGGTACCACCGGGGAGCTGTTTTTT. This gives the protein CASSVGQGTTGELFF.

This chain links TRBV27 with TRBJ2-7; possible D gene TRBD2, 5 bases. Germline CDR1 MNHEY, CDR2 SMNVEV (reference sequence). This CDR3 contains 14 residues. V was shortened by 8 bases and J by 2 bases, with 16 bases between the two germline ends. The CDR3 DNA follows: TGTGCCAGCCGGGGTCGGGCCCCCACCTACGAGCAGTACTTC. Encoded protein: CASRGRAPTYEQYF.

The chain combines TRBV6-1 with TRBJ2-7, with D maybe TRBD1 (6 bases). CDR1 and CDR2 from the germline V gene are MNHNS and SASEGT. Trimming pared 4 bases from V and 3 bases from J, leaving 13 bases between. The CDR3 runs to 14 residues. DNA for the CDR3: TGTGCCAGCAGTGCTACAGGGTTTAACTACGAGCAGTACTTC. This encodes CASSATGFNYEQYF.

The chain carries TRBV10-3 and TRBJ1-2; 9 bases map to TRBD1. The CDR3 sequence is 13 residues long. Germline assignment: CDR1 ENHRY and CDR2 SYGVKD. J lost 0 bases, V lost 11 bases, and 4 bases had no gene match. The CDR3 reads CAVGDRANYGYTF. DNA for the CDR3: TGTGCCGTCGGGGACAGGGCTAACTATGGCTACACCTTC.

A note on this clone: This specimen includes other DNA sequences encoding the same CDR3. The gene calls are TRBV4-1 and TRBJ2-7; D is uncertain. The germline V gene encodes CDR1 MGHRA and CDR2 YSYEKL. V lost 0 bases and J lost 4, with 4 bases in between. The CDR3 has 12 amino acids. The CDR3 loop reads CASSQDRYEQYF. CDR3 in DNA: TGCGCCAGCAGCCAAGACAGATACGAGCAGTACTTC.

A remark on this clone: This may arise from a read error, as a much more abundant clone is one base away. This rearrangement joins TRBV9 to TRBJ2-3; the match to TRBD1 covers 10 bases. Trimming at V came to 5 bases and at J to 4 bases, leaving 1 base not matched to a gene. Germline V gene sequence: CDR1 SGDLS, CDR2 YYNGEE. The CDR3 covers 13 residues. CDR3 sequence reads: CASSGQGADTQYF. CDR3 nucleotide sequence: TGTGCCAGCAGTGGACAGGGGGCAGATACGCAGTATTTT.

A single count supports this clone. The V gene is TRBV5-8, the J gene TRBJ2-7; 10 positions agree with TRBD1. The CDR3 length is 17 residues. Trimming cost V 3 bases and J 2 bases; bases outside gene matches: 11. Germline CDR1 and CDR2: SGHTS and YDEGEE. The CDR3: CASSWQPGQGIAYEQYF. The CDR3 region has the DNA TGTGCCAGCAGCTGGCAGCCGGGACAGGGGATAGCCTACGAGCAGTACTTC.